A single sample gave rise to the 15 T cell receptor beta chains below, sequenced in a study of neurological immune-mediated disorders. TCRdb re-derived calls from the 5' RACE reads in MiXCR, one entry per CDR3 protein. The table includes 55,000 to 75,000 distinct CDR3 sequences, roughly 2.5% detected once. The sequencing input was PBMCs. The receptors here all came from a man in his fifties or sixties with multiple sclerosis.

With respect to this clonotype: Since no conserved phenylalanine or tryptophan closes the CDR3, a read error is the likely cause. This chain uses TRBV28 with TRBJ2-7; 9 bases align to TRBD1. Germline CDR1 MDHEN, CDR2 SYDVKM. This CDR3 comprises 15 residues. With V trimmed by 3 bases and J by 3 bases, 6 bases remained unmatched. CDR3 residues: CASSLTGGVSYEQYN. In DNA form, the CDR3 reads TGTGCCAGCAGTTTGACAGGGGGGGTAAGCTACGAGCAGTACAAC.

A few counts support this clonotype. Possible read error: a much larger clone is one base away. V is TRBV20-1 and J is TRBJ1-5; D is perhaps TRBD1 (5 bases). V lost 8 bases and J lost 3, with 11 bases in between. The germline V gene has CDR1 DFQATT and CDR2 SNEGSKA (reference sequence). This CDR3 contains 12 residues. CDR3 in amino acids: CSKGALNQPQHF. For the CDR3, the DNA is TGCAGTAAAGGGGCCCTCAATCAGCCCCAGCATTTT.

This clonotype appeared many times. CDR3 amino acids: CASSPLSGGLNQPQHF. CDR3 nucleotides: TGTGCCAGCAGTCCACTTTCCGGAGGGCTGAATCAGCCCCAGCATTTT. This chain joins TRBV27 and TRBJ1-5; D is ambiguous. Germline V gene sequence: CDR1 MNHEY, CDR2 SMNVEV (reference sequence). V was cut by 5 bases and J by 4 bases, with 18 bases left in between. The CDR3 has 16 amino acids.

This clonotype was recorded at least ten times. The chain employs TRBV5-5 and TRBJ1-3, with 9 bases identical to TRBD1. CDR3 size: 16 residues. CDR1 and CDR2 (germline): SGHKS, YYEKEE (reference sequence). V was pared by 3 bases and J by 0 bases, with 4 bases of the junction left unmatched. CDR3 nucleotide sequence: TGTGCCAGCAGCTCCTGGGACAGGGTCTCTGGAAACACCATATATTTT. Translation gives CASSSWDRVSGNTIYF.

This clonotype has ten or more counts. The chain couples TRBV5-1 to TRBJ1-1, with a weak D call TRBD1 (5 bases). The V gene's germline CDR1 is SGHRS and CDR2 YFSETQ. This CDR3 contains 16 residues. V was clipped by 1 base and J by 0 bases, with 13 bases between them. In DNA form, the CDR3 reads TGCGCCAGCAGCTTGTCTCAGGGCGGGGTGAACACTGAAGCTTTCTTT. It encodes CASSLSQGGVNTEAFF.

This clonotype has a count of ten or more. This chain joins TRBV24-1 and TRBJ2-2; D ambiguous. The CDR3 length is 13 residues. The germline V and J ends were trimmed by 8 bases and 4 bases, with 10 bases remaining between them. Germline CDR1 is KGHDR and CDR2 is SFDVKD. CDR3 residues: CATKELGTGELFF. The CDR3 DNA is TGTGCCACCAAGGAGCTGGGCACCGGGGAGCTGTTTTTT.

Many counts were recorded for this clonotype. The V and J genes are TRBV7-9 and TRBJ2-1; possible D gene TRBD2, 7 bases. The CDR3 loop spans 16 amino acids. Trimming removed 7 bases from V and 5 bases from J, with 21 bases in between. Per the germline V gene, CDR1 is SEHNR and CDR2 is FQNEAQ (reference sequence). CDR3 bases: TGTGCCAGCACCCCACAGAGGAGGGGGGGCGACAATGAGCAGTTCTTC. Translating it yields CASTPQRRGGDNEQFF.

This clonotype occurred many times. V is TRBV7-6 and J is TRBJ1-1; D ambiguous. This CDR3 comprises 14 residues. The V gene lost 1 base and the J gene lost 0 bases, with 6 bases spanning the gap. Germline CDR1 SGHVS, CDR2 FNYEAQ. The CDR3 DNA reads as TGTGCCAGCAGCTTAGTACAGATGAACACTGAAGCTTTCTTT. Residues: CASSLVQMNTEAFF.

In this sample, this clonotype turned up many times. The chain joins TRBV10-2 to TRBJ2-7; TRBD1 agrees at 7 bases. CDR1 and CDR2 (germline): WSHSY, SAAADI. The V gene end was trimmed by 4 bases and the J gene end by 2 bases; junction bases not matched to a gene: 5. There are 14 residues in the CDR3. Here the CDR3 DNA reads TGCGCCAGCAGTGCCGGGACAGCTACCTACGAGCAGTACTTC. It codes for CASSAGTATYEQYF.

This clonotype was counted many times. The V gene is TRBV7-8, the J gene TRBJ2-1; TRBD2 aligns across 7 bases. The CDR3 totals 17 residues. The J segment lost 1 base and the V segment lost 5 bases, leaving 11 bases of the junction unmatched. Germline V gives CDR1 SGHVS, CDR2 FQNEAQ. This chain's CDR3 is CASSQPSGEGSYNEQFF. CDR3 nucleotide sequence: TGTGCCAGCAGCCAACCTAGCGGTGAGGGGTCCTACAATGAGCAGTTCTTC.

This clonotype was observed many times. The chain employs TRBV7-8 and TRBJ1-2; D not resolved. V gave up 5 bases and J gave up 5 bases, with 15 bases separating them. The CDR3 contains 14 residues. Germline CDR1 reads SGHVS; CDR2 reads FQNEAQ. CDR3 loop: CASSQREGAYGYTF. Here the CDR3 DNA reads TGTGCCAGCAGCCAGAGGGAGGGCGCTTATGGCTACACCTTC.

This clonotype was counted ten times or more. The chain is built from TRBV7-2 and TRBJ2-3; no clear D gene. Trimming shortened V by 1 base and J by 4 bases, and 9 bases separated the two germline ends. This CDR3 spans 14 amino acids. Germline CDR1 reads SGHTA; CDR2 reads FQGNSA. CDR3 amino acids: CASSLGGRSDTQYF. DNA of the CDR3: TGTGCCAGCAGCTTAGGAGGACGATCAGATACGCAGTATTTT.

Ten or more counts support this clonotype. J is TRBJ2-2 and V is TRBV5-1; D gene ambiguous. The germline CDR1 and CDR2 sequences are SGHRS and YFSETQ. This CDR3 spans 15 amino acids. With 7 bases removed from V and 0 bases from J, the gap between germline ends came to 13 bases. CDR3 sequence reads: CASRLVNANTGELFF. The CDR3 bases are TGCGCCAGCCGGTTGGTAAACGCGAACACCGGGGAGCTGTTTTTT.

This clonotype was detected many times. This chain joins TRBV20-1 and TRBJ2-6, with unresolved D. This CDR3 has 14 residues. Germline V gives CDR1 DFQATT, CDR2 SNEGSKA (reference sequence). V was clipped by 6 bases and J by 0 bases, with 9 bases between them. CDR3 sequence (DNA): TGCAGTGCCAGACATTTCTCTGGGGCCAACGTCCTGACTTTC. Protein: CSARHFSGANVLTF.

This clonotype was counted many times. This sequence joins TRBV20-1 and TRBJ2-1, with D tentatively TRBD1 or TRBD2 (5 bases each). The V end was cut by 7 bases, the J end by 3 bases, with 19 bases between. Per germline, CDR1 DFQATT and CDR2 SNEGSKA (reference sequence). CDR3 length equals 15 residues. The CDR3 protein is CSVDRGAHLYNEQFF. CDR3 sequence (DNA): TGCAGTGTAGATAGAGGGGCGCACCTCTACAATGAGCAGTTCTTC.